The 25 T cell receptor beta chains below all came from one sample that was sequenced in a study of blood T cell repertoires in COVID-19. Assay: immunoSEQ multiplex PCR; the TCRdb copy retains only in-frame clones and omits some. Among about 110,000 clones, approximately 82% were seen once, and the ten largest hold approximately 4%. The specimen was peripheral blood. All receptors come from a woman aged 65 to 85 with acute or convalescent COVID-19.

The chain employs TRBV10-2 and TRBJ2-7; D may be TRBD2 (7 bases). Germline CDR1 WSHSY, CDR2 SAAADI. This CDR3 has 14 residues. The V end was cut by 3 bases, the J end by 3 bases, with 12 bases between. The CDR3 protein is CASSDRRGGYEQYF. In nucleotides, the CDR3 is TGCGCCAGCAGTGACCGAAGGGGGGGCTACGAGCAGTACTTC.

The V call is TRBV18, the J call TRBJ2-3; 8 bases are shared with TRBD1. The V gene end was trimmed by 4 bases and the J gene end by 3 bases; junction bases not matched to a gene: 3. In germline, CDR1 is KGHSH, CDR2 LQKENI. This CDR3 region has 14 residues. CDR3 bases: TGTGCCAGCTCACGGACAGGGTTAACAGATACGCAGTATTTT. Its translation is CASSRTGLTDTQYF.

The rearrangement uses TRBV3-1 (or the pseudogene TRBV3-2) and TRBJ1-2; D unresolved. The CDR3 contains 13 residues. V was clipped by 4 bases and J by 10 bases, with 16 bases between them. Germline assignment: CDR1 LGHDT and CDR2 YNNKEL (reference sequence). CDR3 nucleotide sequence: TGTGCCAGCAGCCCCCCTGGCAGGTTCATCTACACCTTC. Its translation: CASSPPGRFIYTF.

This clone was seen more than once but under ten times. The gene calls are TRBV12-5 and TRBJ2-2, with D possibly TRBD2 on 5 matching bases. The ends were cut back, 5 bases at V and 6 bases at J, with 13 bases in the middle. CDR3 length: 14 residues. Germline V gene lookup returns CDR1 LGHNT and CDR2 FRNRAP. This chain's CDR3 is CASGGLNSPGELFF. The CDR3 DNA follows: TGTGCTAGTGGTGGACTGAACTCACCCGGGGAGCTGTTTTTT.

The chain recombines TRBV7-2 with TRBJ2-5; TRBD1 agrees at 9 bases. The germline CDR1 and CDR2 sequences are SGHTA and FQGNSA. There are 16 residues in the CDR3. V was pared by 3 bases and J by 5 bases, with 10 bases of the junction left unmatched. For the CDR3, the DNA is TGTGCCAGCAGCTTCTCTAGGACAGGGGCACGGGAGACCCAGTACTTC. Its translation: CASSFSRTGARETQYF.

Here the CDR3 reads CASSPTGSVSGNTIYF. The CDR3 nucleotides read TGTGCCAGCAGTCCTACCGGGTCCGTCTCTGGAAACACCATATATTTT. The rearrangement uses TRBV28 and TRBJ1-3; D uncertain. The CDR3 sequence is 16 residues long. V was clipped by 5 bases and J by 0 bases, with 14 bases between them. The germline gives CDR1 MDHEN, CDR2 SYDVKM.

This chain links TRBV5-1 with TRBJ1-5; 7 nucleotides line up with TRBD1. The CDR3 spans 17 residues. Germline V gene lookup returns CDR1 SGHRS and CDR2 YFSETQ. With V trimmed by 3 bases and J by 3 bases, 12 bases remained unmatched. CDR3 loop: CASSWRWHRGPNQPQHF. The CDR3 coding sequence is TGCGCCAGCAGCTGGCGTTGGCACAGGGGACCCAATCAGCCCCAGCATTTT.

The gene calls are TRBV7-2 and TRBJ1-1; unclear D gene. V shed 3 bases and J shed 0 bases, with 11 bases lying between them. CDR1 and CDR2 (germline): SGHTA, FQGNSA. CDR3 length: 15 amino acids. The chain's CDR3 is CASSFLSQMNTEAFF. For the CDR3, the DNA is TGTGCCAGCAGCTTCCTGTCCCAGATGAACACTGAAGCTTTCTTT.

The chain employs TRBV5-1 and TRBJ2-3; the D gene is possibly TRBD2 (6 bases). This CDR3 contains 14 residues. Looked up from germline, CDR1 is SGHRS and CDR2 is YFSETQ. V was clipped by 4 bases and J by 7 bases, with 16 bases between them. CDR3 protein: CASSIDSRGNTQYF. The CDR3 DNA is TGCGCCAGCAGCATCGACTCCCGGGGGAATACGCAGTATTTT.

The rearrangement uses TRBV6-5 and TRBJ2-6; no reliable D call. The V and J ends lost 6 bases and 0 bases respectively, with 6 bases between them. CDR3 length: 14 residues. The germline V gene encodes CDR1 MNHEY and CDR2 SVGAGI. The CDR3 DNA reads as TGTGCCAGCAGGAGTTTCTCTGGGGCCAACGTCCTGACTTTC. This translates into CASRSFSGANVLTF.

The chain couples TRBV5-6 to TRBJ1-5; D gene unclear. The CDR3 is made up of 16 amino acids. V gave up 4 bases and J gave up 2 bases, with 16 bases separating them. The germline V gene encodes CDR1 SGHDT and CDR2 YYEEEE. Written as DNA, the CDR3 is TGTGCCAGCAGCCCCCGGGGAGGGAATGGCAATCAGCCCCAGCATTTT. It codes for CASSPRGGNGNQPQHF. Full variable domain (remainder filled in from reference TRBV5-6 and TRBJ1-5): DAGVTQSPTHLIKTRGQQVTLRCSPKSGHDTVSWYQQALGQGPQFIFQYYEEEERQRGNFPDRFSGHQFPNYSSELNVNALLLGDSALYLCASSPRGGNGNQPQHFGDGTRLSIL.

This clone was recorded a few times. This chain joins TRBV3-1 (or the pseudogene TRBV3-2) and TRBJ2-1, with TRBD2 matching 7 bases. The CDR3 has 16 amino acids. V trimming: 0 bases; J trimming: 4 bases; junction bases outside the gene matches: 6. The germline V gene encodes CDR1 LGHDT and CDR2 YNNKEL (reference sequence). Here the CDR3 DNA reads TGTGCCAGCAGCCAAGATGGCCTAGCGGCATACAATGAGCAGTTCTTC. Translation gives CASSQDGLAAYNEQFF.

The rearrangement uses TRBV11-1 and TRBJ2-3, with TRBD2 identical over 10 bases. After removal of 2 bases from V and 1 base from J, the junction contained 3 bases not matched to a gene. The CDR3 length is 16 residues. Germline V lookup: CDR1 SGHAT, CDR2 FQDESV (reference sequence). The CDR3, as DNA: TGTGCCAGCAGCTTAACCAGCGGGGGGGGCACAGATACGCAGTATTTT. Its translation is CASSLTSGGGTDTQYF.

This chain joins TRBV28 and TRBJ1-5; the match to TRBD1 covers 9 bases. After removal of 4 bases from V and 2 bases from J, the junction contained 6 bases not matched to a gene. CDR1 and CDR2 (germline): MDHEN, SYDVKM. This CDR3 is built from 16 residues. The CDR3 sequence is CASSSQGAAGNQPQHF. CDR3 DNA sequence: TGTGCCAGCAGTTCACAGGGGGCGGCGGGCAATCAGCCCCAGCATTTT.

V is TRBV28 and J is TRBJ1-1; D not resolved. Between the trimmed V and J ends, which lost 4 bases and 3 bases, there was a span of 15 bases. Germline loops: CDR1 MDHEN, CDR2 SYDVKM. This CDR3 is built from 15 residues. The CDR3 region has the DNA TGTGCCAGCAGTTGGAGCTCCATCGGAGACACTGAAGCTTTCTTT. It is translated as CASSWSSIGDTEAFF.

This chain links TRBV5-6 with TRBJ2-5; D not resolved. Germline values: CDR1 SGHDT, CDR2 YYEEEE. This CDR3 region has 13 residues. With 1 base removed from V and 2 bases from J, the gap between germline ends came to 6 bases. CDR3 sequence: CASSLTVQETQYF. Here the CDR3 DNA reads TGTGCCAGCAGCTTGACAGTTCAAGAGACCCAGTACTTC.

V usage is TRBV19 and J usage is TRBJ2-7, with D unclear. Germline CDR1 LNHDA, CDR2 SQIVND (reference sequence). There are 11 residues in the CDR3. Trimming cost V 9 bases and J 1 base, with 7 bases left between them. DNA for the CDR3: TGTGCCAGGCGCGGTTCCTACGAGCAGTACGTC. This encodes CARRGSYEQYV.

V is TRBV5-1 and J is TRBJ2-3; 9 nucleotides agree with TRBD1. V lost 4 bases and J lost 3; bases outside the gene matches: 6. This CDR3 is built from 15 residues. The germline gives CDR1 SGHRS, CDR2 YFSETQ. CDR3 amino acids: CASSLGTGPTDTQYF. As DNA, the CDR3 is TGCGCCAGCAGCCTCGGGACAGGGCCGACAGATACGCAGTATTTT.

There are a few counts of this clone. V usage is TRBV7-3 and J usage is TRBJ1-1; D is uncertain. Deletions cut 5 bases from V and 0 bases from J, with 7 bases between. Germline lookup yields CDR1 SGHTA and CDR2 FQGTGA. This CDR3 is 13 amino acids long. The CDR3 loop reads CASSVSMNTEAFF. The CDR3 DNA reads as TGTGCCAGCAGCGTTTCTATGAACACTGAAGCTTTCTTT.

The chain joins TRBV2 to TRBJ1-1, with a tentative D call TRBD1 (6 bases). The CDR3 extends over 14 amino acids. Trimming left V 1 base short and J 1 base short, with 7 bases between. Germline V lookup: CDR1 SNHLY, CDR2 FYNNEI. The CDR3 is CASSEVGGNTEAFF. CDR3 bases: TGTGCCAGCAGTGAAGTAGGGGGGAACACTGAAGCTTTCTTT.

The V call is TRBV28, the J call TRBJ1-2; D is ambiguous. Germline V gene lookup returns CDR1 MDHEN and CDR2 SYDVKM. Trimming stripped 7 bases from V and 7 bases from J, with 16 bases between. This CDR3 is 13 amino acids long. CDR3 bases: TGTGCCAGCAACGGTCAGCTAGGTCTTGGCTACACCTTC. Its translation: CASNGQLGLGYTF.

On this clone itself: Distinct nucleotide sequences in the sample also encode this CDR3. J is TRBJ1-2 and V is TRBV27, with 8 bases lining up with TRBD1. The germline CDR1 and CDR2 sequences are MNHEY and SMNVEV (reference sequence). Trimming took 5 bases from V and 5 from J; bases not matched to a gene: 4. The CDR3 has 13 amino acids. CDR3 in amino acids: CASSPRTGYGYTF. The CDR3 DNA is TGTGCCAGCAGTCCCCGGACAGGGTATGGCTACACCTTC.

The rearrangement joins TRBV6-2 or TRBV6-3 to TRBJ1-1; 8 nucleotides line up with TRBD1. CDR3 length: 13 residues. Germline V lookup: CDR1 MNHEY, CDR2 SVGEGT. The V gene end was trimmed by 4 bases and the J gene end by 5 bases; junction bases not matched to a gene: 3. The CDR3 DNA is TGTGCCAGCAGTTCCAGGGGGCGAACTGAAGCTTTCTTT. Translating it yields CASSSRGRTEAFF.

This chain joins TRBV30 and TRBJ1-1, with D possibly matching TRBD1 (5 bases). This CDR3 region has 15 residues. Germline V lookup: CDR1 GTSNPN, CDR2 SVGIG (reference sequence). V lost 4 bases and J lost 4, with 19 bases in between. The CDR3: CAWTHRGGKVTEAFF. DNA of the CDR3: TGTGCCTGGACCCATCGCGGGGGGAAGGTCACTGAAGCTTTCTTT.

This clone was seen a few times. The chain carries TRBV5-4 and TRBJ1-3; 8 nucleotides line up with TRBD1. The V gene end was trimmed by 7 bases and the J gene end by 2 bases; junction bases not matched to a gene: 8. The germline CDR1 and CDR2 sequences are SGHNT and YYREEE (reference sequence). This CDR3 is 15 amino acids long. The CDR3 coding sequence is TGTGCCAGCGGACGAGCAGGGGGCGCTGGAAACACCATATATTTT. Translated: CASGRAGGAGNTIYF.